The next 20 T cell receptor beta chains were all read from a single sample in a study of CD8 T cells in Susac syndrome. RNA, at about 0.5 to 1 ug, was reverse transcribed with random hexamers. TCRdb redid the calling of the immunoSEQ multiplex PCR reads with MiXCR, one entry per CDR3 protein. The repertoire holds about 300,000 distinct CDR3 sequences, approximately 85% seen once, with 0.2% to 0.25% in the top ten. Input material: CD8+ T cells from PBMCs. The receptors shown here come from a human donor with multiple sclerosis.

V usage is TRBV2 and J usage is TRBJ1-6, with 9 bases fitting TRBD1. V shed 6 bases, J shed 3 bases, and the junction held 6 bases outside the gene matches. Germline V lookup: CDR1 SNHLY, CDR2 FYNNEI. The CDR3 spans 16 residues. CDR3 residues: CASRAGTGIYNSPLHF. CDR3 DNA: TGTGCCAGCAGGGCCGGGACAGGGATCTATAATTCACCCCTCCACTTT.

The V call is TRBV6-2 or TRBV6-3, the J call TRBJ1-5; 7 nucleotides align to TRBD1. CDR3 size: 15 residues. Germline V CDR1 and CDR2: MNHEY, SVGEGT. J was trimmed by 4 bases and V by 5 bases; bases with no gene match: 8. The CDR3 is CASSPQGPGNQPQHF. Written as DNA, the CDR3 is TGTGCCAGCAGTCCACAGGGGCCAGGAAATCAGCCCCAGCATTTT.

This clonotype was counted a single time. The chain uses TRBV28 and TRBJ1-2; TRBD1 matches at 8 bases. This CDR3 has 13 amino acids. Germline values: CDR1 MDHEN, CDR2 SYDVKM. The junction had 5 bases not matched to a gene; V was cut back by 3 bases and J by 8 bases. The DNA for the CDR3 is TGTGCCAGCAGTTTCCAGGGGGCGGTCGGCTACACCTTC. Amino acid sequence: CASSFQGAVGYTF.

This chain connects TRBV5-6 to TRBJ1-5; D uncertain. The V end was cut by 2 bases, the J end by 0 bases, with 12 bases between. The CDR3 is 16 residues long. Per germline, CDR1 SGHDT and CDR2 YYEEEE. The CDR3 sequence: CASSLYFPASNQPQHF. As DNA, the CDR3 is TGTGCCAGCAGCTTATACTTCCCAGCTAGCAATCAGCCCCAGCATTTT.

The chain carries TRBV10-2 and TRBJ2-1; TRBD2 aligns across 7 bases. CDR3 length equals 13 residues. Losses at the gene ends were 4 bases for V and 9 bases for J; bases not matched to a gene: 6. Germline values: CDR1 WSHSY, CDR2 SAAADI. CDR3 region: CASSVLAVFEQFF. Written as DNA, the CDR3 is TGCGCCAGCAGTGTCCTAGCGGTCTTTGAGCAGTTCTTC.

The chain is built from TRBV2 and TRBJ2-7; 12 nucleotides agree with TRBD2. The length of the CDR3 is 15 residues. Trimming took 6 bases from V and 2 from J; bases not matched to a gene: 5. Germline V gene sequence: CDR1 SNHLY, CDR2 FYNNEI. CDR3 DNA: TGTGCCAGCAGAGAGACTAGCGGGGGAACCTACGAGCAGTACTTC. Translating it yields CASRETSGGTYEQYF.

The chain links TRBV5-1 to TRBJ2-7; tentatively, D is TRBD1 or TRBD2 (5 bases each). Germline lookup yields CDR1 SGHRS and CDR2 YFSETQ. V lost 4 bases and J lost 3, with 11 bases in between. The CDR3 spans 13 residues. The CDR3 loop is CASSEGIGYEQYF. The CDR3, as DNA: TGCGCCAGCAGCGAGGGGATCGGCTACGAGCAGTACTTC.

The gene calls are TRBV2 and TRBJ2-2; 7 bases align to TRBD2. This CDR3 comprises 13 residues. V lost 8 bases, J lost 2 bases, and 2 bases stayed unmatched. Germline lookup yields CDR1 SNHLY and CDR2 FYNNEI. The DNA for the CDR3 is TGTGCCAGCCGACTAGCAAACACCGGGGAGCTGTTTTTT. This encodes CASRLANTGELFF.

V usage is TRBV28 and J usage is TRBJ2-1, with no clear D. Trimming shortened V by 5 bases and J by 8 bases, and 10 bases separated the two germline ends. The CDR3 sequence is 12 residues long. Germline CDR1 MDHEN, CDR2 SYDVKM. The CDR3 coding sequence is TGTGCCAGCAGTGGCGGACGTCATGAGCAGTTCTTC. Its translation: CASSGGRHEQFF.

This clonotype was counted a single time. The CDR3, as DNA: TGTGCCAGCAGTCAGAAAGGAGTTAGCACAGATACGCAGTATTTT. Protein sequence: CASSQKGVSTDTQYF. This sequence joins TRBV7-9 and TRBJ2-3, with D uncertain. CDR3 length equals 15 residues. Trimming cost V 6 bases and J 0 bases, with 13 bases left between them. Germline V CDR1 and CDR2: SEHNR, FQNEAQ (reference sequence). The whole variable domain, remainder taken from reference TRBV7-9 and TRBJ2-3, is DTGVSQNPRHKITKRGQNVTFRCDPISEHNRLYWYRQTLGQGPEFLTYFQNEAQLEKSRLLSDRFSAERPKGSFSTLEIQRTEQGDSAMYLCASSQKGVSTDTQYFGPGTRLTVL.

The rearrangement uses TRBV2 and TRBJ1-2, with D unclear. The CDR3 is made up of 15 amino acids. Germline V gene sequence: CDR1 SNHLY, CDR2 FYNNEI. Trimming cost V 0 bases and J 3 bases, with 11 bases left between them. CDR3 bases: TGTGCCAGCAGTGAAGCGAATAAGGGTCACTATGGCTACACCTTC. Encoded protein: CASSEANKGHYGYTF.

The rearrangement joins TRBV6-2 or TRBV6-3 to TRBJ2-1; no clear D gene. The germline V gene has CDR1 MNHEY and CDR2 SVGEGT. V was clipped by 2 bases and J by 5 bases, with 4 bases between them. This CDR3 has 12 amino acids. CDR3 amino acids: CASSYKDNEQFF. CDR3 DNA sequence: TGTGCCAGCAGTTACAAGGACAATGAGCAGTTCTTC.

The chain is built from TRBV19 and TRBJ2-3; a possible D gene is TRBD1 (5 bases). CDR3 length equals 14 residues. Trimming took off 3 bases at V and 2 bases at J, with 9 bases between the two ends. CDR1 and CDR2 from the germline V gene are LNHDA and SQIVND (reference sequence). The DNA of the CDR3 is TGTGCCAGTAGTATTAAGGGGCCCACAGATACGCAGTATTTT. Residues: CASSIKGPTDTQYF.

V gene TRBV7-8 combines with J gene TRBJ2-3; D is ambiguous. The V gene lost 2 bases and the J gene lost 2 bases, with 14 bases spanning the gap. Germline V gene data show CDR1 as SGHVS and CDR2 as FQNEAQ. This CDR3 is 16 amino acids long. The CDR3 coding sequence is TGTGCCAGCAGCTTACCGCCCAGGCTTCCCACAGATACGCAGTATTTT. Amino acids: CASSLPPRLPTDTQYF.

In DNA form, the CDR3 reads TGTGCCAGCAGCTTAATTCTAGCGGGAGCGGCCGGGGAGCTGTTTTTT. It translates to CASSLILAGAAGELFF. The J gene is TRBJ2-2, the V gene TRBV11-2; 10 nucleotides align to TRBD2. This CDR3 contains 16 residues. The V segment lost 2 bases and the J segment 6 bases; nucleotides outside the gene matches: 6. The V gene's germline CDR1 is SGHAT and CDR2 FQNNGV.

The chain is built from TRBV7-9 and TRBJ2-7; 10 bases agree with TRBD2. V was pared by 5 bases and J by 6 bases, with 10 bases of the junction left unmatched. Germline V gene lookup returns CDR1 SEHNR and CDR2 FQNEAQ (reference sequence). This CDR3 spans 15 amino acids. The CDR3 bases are TGTGCCAGCAGCCCGCACCTAGCGGGAGAGCCCGAGCAGTACTTC. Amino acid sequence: CASSPHLAGEPEQYF.

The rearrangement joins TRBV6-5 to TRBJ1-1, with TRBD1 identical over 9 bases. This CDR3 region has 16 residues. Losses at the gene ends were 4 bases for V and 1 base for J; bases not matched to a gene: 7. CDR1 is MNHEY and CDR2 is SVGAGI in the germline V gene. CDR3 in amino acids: CASSFQGTGTNTEAFF. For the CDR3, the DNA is TGTGCCAGCAGTTTCCAGGGGACAGGGACGAACACTGAAGCTTTCTTT.

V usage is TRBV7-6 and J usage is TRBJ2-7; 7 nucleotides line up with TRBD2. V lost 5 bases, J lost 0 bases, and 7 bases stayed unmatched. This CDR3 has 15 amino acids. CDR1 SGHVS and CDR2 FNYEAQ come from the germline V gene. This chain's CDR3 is CASSPGSGASYEQYF. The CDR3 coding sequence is TGTGCCAGCAGCCCCGGCAGCGGGGCCTCCTACGAGCAGTACTTC.

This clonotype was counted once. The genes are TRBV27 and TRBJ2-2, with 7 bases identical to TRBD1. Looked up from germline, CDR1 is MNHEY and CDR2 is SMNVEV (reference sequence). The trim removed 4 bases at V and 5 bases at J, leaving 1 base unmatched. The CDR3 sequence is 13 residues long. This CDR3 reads CASSWGQTGELFF. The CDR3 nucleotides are TGTGCCAGCAGTTGGGGACAGACCGGGGAGCTGTTTTTT.

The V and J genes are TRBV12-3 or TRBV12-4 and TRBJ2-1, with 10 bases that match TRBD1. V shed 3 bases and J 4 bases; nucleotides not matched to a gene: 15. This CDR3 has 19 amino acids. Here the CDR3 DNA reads TGTGCCAGCAGTTTCTTCGAAGGAATAGGACAGGGGGGATACAATGAGCAGTTCTTC. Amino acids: CASSFFEGIGQGGYNEQFF.